This T cell receptor (beta chain) stems from a study of OX40 agonist ivuxolimab in advanced cancers. Study-level background: Three patients, one with hepatocellular carcinoma and two with cutaneous melanoma, responded partially. Overall study results and limits: Expanded peripheral T cells had an undetermined antigen specificity.

The germline V gene has CDR1 SNHLY and CDR2 FYNNEI. This CDR3 is 13 amino acids long. Between the trimmed V and J ends, which lost 1 base and 7 bases, there was a span of 11 bases. Profiling relied on immunoSEQ multiplex PCR, and the TCRdb table lists in-frame clones only, not all of them. Of tens of thousands of clones detected, 75% to 90% appear once; the ten largest clones hold approximately 28%. Remarks on this clone: Its antigen is still unknown.

The specimen was CD4+ or CD8+ T cells sorted from blood, collected in a trial of the OX40 agonist ivuxolimab. This clonotype was obtained from an adult with an advanced solid tumor such as melanoma, head and neck, liver or kidney cancer. The rearrangement uses TRBV2 and TRBJ2-7; D remains unclear. As DNA, the CDR3 is TGTGCCAGCAGTGAAGGGTGGGGTTATGAGCAGTACTTC. Its translation: CASSEGWGYEQYF.